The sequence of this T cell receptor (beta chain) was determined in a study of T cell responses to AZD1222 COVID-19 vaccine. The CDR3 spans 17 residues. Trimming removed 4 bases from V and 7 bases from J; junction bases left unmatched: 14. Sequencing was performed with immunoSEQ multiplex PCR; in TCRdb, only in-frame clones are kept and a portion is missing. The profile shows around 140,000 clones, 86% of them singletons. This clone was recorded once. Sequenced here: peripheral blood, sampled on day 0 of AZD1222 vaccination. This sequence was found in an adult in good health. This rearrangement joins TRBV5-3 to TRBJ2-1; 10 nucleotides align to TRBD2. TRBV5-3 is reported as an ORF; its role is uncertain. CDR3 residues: CARSRRLLAGIVNEQFF. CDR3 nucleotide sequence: TGTGCCAGAAGCCGCCGACTACTAGCGGGGATCGTAAATGAGCAGTTCTTC.